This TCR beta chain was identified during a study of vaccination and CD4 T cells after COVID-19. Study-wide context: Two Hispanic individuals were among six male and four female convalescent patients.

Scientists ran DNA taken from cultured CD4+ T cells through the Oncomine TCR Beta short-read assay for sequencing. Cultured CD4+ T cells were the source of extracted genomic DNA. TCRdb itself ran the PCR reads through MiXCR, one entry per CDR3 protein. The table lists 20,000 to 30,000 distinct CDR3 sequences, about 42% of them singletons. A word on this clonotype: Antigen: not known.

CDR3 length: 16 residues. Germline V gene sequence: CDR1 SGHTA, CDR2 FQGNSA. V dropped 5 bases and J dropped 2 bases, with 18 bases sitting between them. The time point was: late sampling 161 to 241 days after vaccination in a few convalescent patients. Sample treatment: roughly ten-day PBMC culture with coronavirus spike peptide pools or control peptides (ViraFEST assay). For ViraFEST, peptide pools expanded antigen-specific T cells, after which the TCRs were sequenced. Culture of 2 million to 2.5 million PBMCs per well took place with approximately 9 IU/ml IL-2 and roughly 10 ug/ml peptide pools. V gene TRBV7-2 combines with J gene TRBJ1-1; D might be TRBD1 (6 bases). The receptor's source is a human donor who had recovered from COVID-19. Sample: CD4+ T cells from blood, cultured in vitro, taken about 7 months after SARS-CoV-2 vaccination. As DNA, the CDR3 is TGTGCCAGCAGCCAATTGGACAGCCGGGCTAACACTGAAGCTTTCTTT. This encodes CASSQLDSRANTEAFF.